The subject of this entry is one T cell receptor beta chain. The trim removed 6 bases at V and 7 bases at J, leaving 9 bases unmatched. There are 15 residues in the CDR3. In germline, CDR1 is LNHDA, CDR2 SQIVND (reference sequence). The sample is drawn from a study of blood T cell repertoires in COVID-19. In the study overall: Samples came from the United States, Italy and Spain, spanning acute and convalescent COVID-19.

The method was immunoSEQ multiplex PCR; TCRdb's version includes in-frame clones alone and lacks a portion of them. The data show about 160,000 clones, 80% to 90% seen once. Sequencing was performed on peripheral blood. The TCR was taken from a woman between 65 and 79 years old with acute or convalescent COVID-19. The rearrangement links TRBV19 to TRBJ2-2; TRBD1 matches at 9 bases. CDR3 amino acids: CASRMGQGGYGELFF. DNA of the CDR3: TGTGCCAGTAGGATGGGACAGGGAGGTTACGGGGAGCTGTTTTTT.